Detailed here is one T cell receptor (beta chain). In the same sample, other DNA sequences code for this CDR3. This sample is part of a study of shared clonotypes between healthy human individuals. At the level of the study: Donors, aged 18 to 49, were a couple of women and three men.

V was clipped by 1 base and J by 5 bases, with 8 bases between them. This CDR3 is built from 13 residues. Germline V lookup: CDR1 SEHNR, CDR2 FQNEAQ (reference sequence). Cells designated naive CD8 were CD45RO-negative and were positively selected for CCR7, with terminally differentiated effector memory CD45RA+ cells excluded. Genomic DNA belonging to each subset was distributed in equal measure over several immunoSEQ plates. Produced via immunoSEQ multiplex PCR; TCRdb's table is partial and in-frame only. The data contain hundreds of thousands of clones, roughly 96% of them seen just once; the ten biggest clones take up less than 0.13%.

Sequenced: naive CD8+ T cells sorted from blood. The clonotype originates from a woman aged 25 to 45 in good health. The gene calls are TRBV7-9 and TRBJ1-1; no definite D call. The chain's CDR3 is CASSLGVGTEAFF. The CDR3 DNA reads TGTGCCAGCAGCTTAGGGGTAGGTACTGAAGCTTTCTTT.